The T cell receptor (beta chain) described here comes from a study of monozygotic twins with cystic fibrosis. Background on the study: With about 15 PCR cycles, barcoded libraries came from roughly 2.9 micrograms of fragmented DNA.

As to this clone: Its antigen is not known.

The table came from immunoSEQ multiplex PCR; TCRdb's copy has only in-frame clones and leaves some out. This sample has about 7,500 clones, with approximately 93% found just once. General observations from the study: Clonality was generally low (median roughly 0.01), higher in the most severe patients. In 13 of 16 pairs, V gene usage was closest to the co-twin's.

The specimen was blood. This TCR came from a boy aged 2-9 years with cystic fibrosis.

The CDR3 DNA sequence: TGTGCCAGCAGCTTAGCGGGGGGGCCTAGCACAGATACGCAGTATTTT. Translated: CASSLAGGPSTDTQYF. The genes are TRBV7-2 and TRBJ2-3; maybe TRBD2 (7 bases). V was pared by 0 bases and J by 0 bases, with 10 bases between. CDR3 length: 16 amino acids. Germline V gives CDR1 SGHTA, CDR2 FQGNSA.